A selection of T cell receptor beta chains follows, all from one sample in a study of T cell responses to AZD1222 COVID-19 vaccine. Method: immunoSEQ multiplex PCR; TCRdb's copy keeps in-frame clones and lacks some. The sample comprises 110,000 or so clones, more than 70% of which are singletons, and less than 6.5% rests with the top ten. The sequencing used peripheral blood, collected 28 days after the second AZD1222 dose. The receptors were sampled from an adult who received the AZD1222 COVID-19 vaccine. Both conserved end residues are part of each CDR3. D genes are given only for firm matches. The size field is filled for only some rows; it gives once, few, many or a size class.

CDR3 protein	CDR3 DNA	V gene	J gene	clone size	D gene
CASSSPGRVEKLFF	TGTGCCAGCAGTTCCCCGGGGAGGGTTGAGAAACTGTTTTTT	TRBV28	TRBJ1-4	.	.
CASSYDGKQETQYF	TGCGCCAGCAGCTACGACGGTAAACAAGAGACCCAGTACTTC	TRBV5-1	TRBJ2-5	.	.
CASSEGTWGSPLHF	TGTGCCAGCAGTGAAGGGACCTGGGGTTCACCCCTCCACTTT	TRBV2	TRBJ1-6	.	.
CASFTGGTEAFF	TGTGCCAGTTTTACAGGGGGCACTGAAGCTTTCTTT	TRBV10-3	TRBJ1-1	.	TRBD1
CASSQGGTDGDTEAFF	TGTGCCAGCAGCCAAGGGGGGACCGACGGGGACACTGAAGCTTTCTTT	TRBV4-2	TRBJ1-1	.	.
CASSAGTGVGEQYF	TGTGCCAGCAGCGCAGGGACAGGGGTCGGCGAGCAGTACTTC	TRBV28	TRBJ2-7	.	TRBD1
CASSPPGSPDEAFF	TGTGCCAGCTCACCACCTGGATCGCCGGACGAAGCTTTCTTT	TRBV18	TRBJ1-1	.	.
CASSLDRGPTEAFF	TGCGCCAGCAGCTTGGACAGGGGGCCCACTGAAGCTTTCTTT	TRBV5-1	TRBJ1-1	.	TRBD1
CASSSGAEAFF	TGTGCCAGCAGCTCCGGCGCTGAAGCTTTCTTT	TRBV5-4	TRBJ1-1	.	.
CATSDFGGSYNEQFF	TGTGCCACCAGTGATTTTGGGGGCTCCTACAATGAGCAGTTCTTC	TRBV24-1	TRBJ2-1	.	.
CASSLAGPLSQPQHF	TGTGCCAGCAGTTTAGCGGGACCCTTGTCCCAGCCCCAGCATTTT	TRBV27	TRBJ1-5	.	.
CSARMNTEAFF	TGCAGCGCACGAATGAACACTGAAGCTTTCTTT	TRBV29-1	TRBJ1-1	.	.
CASSQGYLRASTGELFF	TGTGCCAGCAGCCAAGGGTACTTGCGGGCGAGCACCGGGGAGCTGTTTTTT	TRBV7-2	TRBJ2-2	.	.
CASSVEERSFADTQYF	TGTGCCAGCAGCGTAGAGGAGAGAAGCTTCGCAGATACGCAGTATTTT	TRBV9	TRBJ2-3	.	.
CASSLQGGGNTIYF	TGTGCCAGCAGCCTACAGGGTGGTGGAAACACCATATATTTT	TRBV3-1/TRBV3-2	TRBJ1-3	.	.
CASSPITGELFF	TGTGCCAGCAGTCCCATCACCGGGGAGCTGTTTTTT	TRBV2	TRBJ2-2	.	.
CSAGRNVEYF	TGCAGTGCTGGGAGGAATGTGGAGTACTTC	TRBV20-1	TRBJ2-7	.	.
CASSEARGTHSQPQHF	TGTGCCAGCAGTGAAGCGCGAGGCACTCATAGTCAGCCCCAGCATTTT	TRBV6-1	TRBJ1-5	few	.
CASSPPYGGGAKTQYF	TGTGCCAGCTCGCCCCCATACGGCGGGGGGGCAAAGACCCAGTACTTC	TRBV18	TRBJ2-5	.	TRBD2
CAQGRGSNYGYTF	TGTGCCCAAGGGCGGGGATCTAACTATGGCTACACCTTC	TRBV19	TRBJ1-2	.	.
CSVIQGGAEAFF	TGCAGCGTTATTCAGGGGGGAGCTGAAGCTTTCTTT	TRBV29-1	TRBJ1-1	.	TRBD1
CATSDPQGYNEQFF	TGTGCCACCAGTGACCCACAGGGGTACAATGAGCAGTTCTTC	TRBV24-1	TRBJ2-1	.	TRBD1
CASSLGGDPLVGELFF	TGTGCCAGCAGCTTAGGGGGGGACCCCCTTGTAGGGGAGCTGTTTTTT	TRBV7-3	TRBJ2-2	.	TRBD2
CASSYAGSTREQYF	TGTGCCAGCAGTTACGCCGGGTCGACCCGCGAGCAGTACTTC	TRBV6-2/TRBV6-3	TRBJ2-7	few	.
CASSRNDPYAYGYTF	TGTGCCAGCTCACGGAACGACCCCTATGCCTATGGCTACACCTTC	TRBV18	TRBJ1-2	.	.
CASSLAQGGGYTF	TGCGCCAGCAGCTTGGCACAGGGTGGTGGCTACACCTTC	TRBV5-1	TRBJ1-2	.	.
CASSEGSANTGELFF	TGTGCCAGCAGTGAAGGGTCAGCGAACACCGGGGAGCTGTTTTTT	TRBV6-1	TRBJ2-2	.	.
CASSQVNNEQFF	TGCGCCAGCAGCCAAGTGAACAATGAGCAGTTCTTC	TRBV4-1	TRBJ2-1	.	.
CASSLNRNPWGTEAFF	TGTGCCAGCAGCTTAAACCGGAACCCTTGGGGCACTGAAGCTTTCTTT	TRBV11-1	TRBJ1-1	.	.
CASSQEASSGNTIYF	TGCGCCAGCAGCCAAGAGGCCAGCTCTGGAAACACCATATATTTT	TRBV4-3	TRBJ1-3	.	.
CATSRDENRVYEQYF	TGTGCCACCAGCAGAGATGAGAACAGGGTGTACGAGCAGTACTTC	TRBV15	TRBJ2-7	once	.
CASSQEMNQPQHF	TGTGCCAGCAGCCAAGAAATGAATCAGCCCCAGCATTTT	TRBV3-1/TRBV3-2	TRBJ1-5	.	.
CASSPRGGGNQPQHF	TGTGCCAGCAGCCCCAGGGGGGGCGGCAATCAGCCCCAGCATTTT	TRBV3-1/TRBV3-2	TRBJ1-5	.	TRBD1
CATSDLLGQQYF	TGTGCCACCAGTGATTTATTGGGTCAGCAGTACTTC	TRBV24-1	TRBJ2-7	.	.
CASSPDTAEAFF	TGTGCCAGCTCACCCGACACGGCTGAAGCTTTCTTT	TRBV18	TRBJ1-1	.	.
CASSYYAGAGGEKLFF	TGTGCCAGCAGTTACTATGCAGGGGCAGGGGGCGAAAAACTGTTTTTT	TRBV6-5	TRBJ1-4	.	TRBD1
CSVETREARGIGELFF	TGCAGCGTTGAGACCAGAGAGGCCCGGGGAATCGGGGAGCTGTTTTTT	TRBV29-1	TRBJ2-2	.	.
CASSKAGTDYGYTF	TGTGCCAGCAGCAAGGCAGGTACCGACTATGGCTACACCTTC	TRBV25-1	TRBJ1-2	few	.
CASSIGRGRGNQPQHF	TGTGCCAGTAGTATTGGCCGGGGTAGAGGAAATCAGCCCCAGCATTTT	TRBV19	TRBJ1-5	.	.
CASSLGRQGAYEQYF	TGTGCCAGCAGCTTAGGCCGACAGGGGGCCTACGAGCAGTACTTC	TRBV13	TRBJ2-7	.	TRBD1
CASSYLNTEAFF	TGTGCCAGTAGCTATTTGAACACTGAAGCTTTCTTT	TRBV19	TRBJ1-1	.	.
CASSYGQGYNSPLHF	TGTGCCAGCAGCTACGGTCAGGGCTATAATTCACCCCTCCACTTT	TRBV13	TRBJ1-6	.	.
CASSPPSRGDKYGYTF	TGTGCCAGCTCGCCACCGTCGAGGGGGGACAAATATGGCTACACCTTC	TRBV18	TRBJ1-2	.	.
CASSPGQGETGELFF	TGTGCCAGCAGCCCGGGACAGGGTGAGACCGGGGAGCTGTTTTTT	TRBV7-3	TRBJ2-2	.	TRBD1
CATSRDQVEEAFF	TGTGCCACCAGCAGAGACCAGGTGGAGGAAGCTTTCTTT	TRBV15	TRBJ1-1	few	.
CASSLGDRGTLRLQETQYF	TGCGCCAGCAGCTTGGGGGACAGGGGGACCTTACGACTCCAAGAGACCCAGTACTTC	TRBV5-1	TRBJ2-5	.	TRBD1